The present entry profiles one T cell receptor beta chain with its context. The sample originates from a study of blood T cell repertoires in COVID-19. Study details: PBMCs, B-cell-depleted T cells, or T cells provided the cDNA or gDNA that made up the material.

Original analysis: Reference gene primer amplification yielded estimated nucleated cell counts. Data came from immunoSEQ multiplex PCR; TCRdb stores just in-frame clones and leaves some out. From that table come the V and J calls and clone size; the DNA was used to work out D and trimming. This sample has 150,000 or so clones, with roughly 83% found just once. The germline CDR1 and CDR2 sequences are SEHNR and FQNEAQ (reference sequence). The CDR3 totals 16 residues. V lost 3 bases, J lost 0 bases, and 12 bases lay in between. The age range of participants was 18 to 89 years, with residence in about 25 US areas. Participants in the exposed group had met a COVID-19 case in the 2 weeks before joining the study.

What was sequenced was PBMCs or T cells enriched from blood (not recorded which). This chain uses TRBV7-9 with TRBJ1-3, with D possibly matching TRBD1 (5 bases). This TCR derives from an older man who had been exposed to COVID-19. The CDR3 here is CASSLTTGRSGNTIYF. CDR3 nucleotide sequence: TGTGCCAGCAGCTTGACCACAGGACGCTCTGGAAACACCATATATTTT.